A single sample gave rise to the 29 T cell receptor beta chains below, sequenced in a study of beta chain features in type 1 diabetes. Study-level findings and limits: Type 1 diabetes patients had moderately but significantly shorter TCRB CDR3s in all four CD4+ subsets.

Expressed TCRB transcripts were sequenced because the isolated RNA had all been reverse transcribed beforehand. Only in-frame clones appear in the TCRdb table, and some are missing; sequencing was by immunoSEQ multiplex PCR. The sample includes nearly 700,000 clones, around an eighth of them seen just once. These receptors have no known antigen. Sequencing used naive CD4+ T cells from blood. The receptor source for this set is a man between 18 and 29 years old with type 1 diabetes.

This clone was counted only a few times. The rearrangement links TRBV28 to TRBJ2-7; 7 nucleotides match TRBD1. The CDR3 has 14 residues. Germline CDR1 reads MDHEN; CDR2 reads SYDVKM. Germline trimming cut 6 bases from V and 1 base from J; bases unmatched to any gene: 6. CDR3 in amino acids: CASSENRGSYEQYF. CDR3 nucleotide sequence: TGTGCCAGCAGCGAAAACAGGGGTTCCTACGAGCAGTACTTC.

This chain joins TRBV5-1 and TRBJ2-5; 8 bases fit TRBD1. Germline V gene data show CDR1 as SGHRS and CDR2 as YFSETQ. The CDR3 has 14 residues. V dropped 5 bases and J dropped 4; count of bases not matched to a gene: 7. CDR3 coding DNA: TGCGCCAGCAGTGGGCAGGGGGCAGGAGAGACCCAGTACTTC. Amino acids: CASSGQGAGETQYF.

The V and J genes are TRBV28 and TRBJ2-5; D may be TRBD2 (6 bases). With 8 bases removed from V and 2 bases from J, the gap between germline ends came to 12 bases. The CDR3 spans 13 residues. Per the germline V gene, CDR1 is MDHEN and CDR2 is SYDVKM. CDR3 DNA sequence: TGTGCCAGCGACGGGGGTTTACAAGAGACCCAGTACTTC. Protein: CASDGGLQETQYF.

Only a few counts were recorded for this clone. The chain's CDR3 is CASSPWAGGPYNEQFF. CDR3 sequence (DNA): TGTGCCAGCTCACCCTGGGCCGGAGGGCCTTACAATGAGCAGTTCTTC. V usage is TRBV18 and J usage is TRBJ2-1; a possible D gene is TRBD2 (6 bases). Germline V lookup: CDR1 KGHSH, CDR2 LQKENI. CDR3 length equals 16 residues. Trimming removed 3 bases from V and 4 bases from J, with 16 bases in between.

This chain connects TRBV30 to TRBJ1-4, with D possibly being TRBD1 (5 bases). The germline gives CDR1 GTSNPN, CDR2 SVGIG (reference sequence). CDR3 length equals 16 residues. V lost 5 bases, J lost 8 bases, and 24 bases lay in between. CDR3 region: CAWAPETVPLGEKLFF. CDR3 nucleotides: TGTGCCTGGGCCCCCGAGACAGTTCCCCTTGGGGAAAAACTGTTTTTT.

V and J are TRBV30 and TRBJ1-2; 9 nucleotides agree with TRBD1. V trimming: 7 bases; J trimming: 2 bases; junction bases outside the gene matches: 5. CDR3 length: 13 residues. Germline CDR1 is GTSNPN and CDR2 is SVGIG (reference sequence). For the CDR3, the DNA is TGTGCCTTCGAGGGACAGGGAAACTATGGCTACACCTTC. Protein sequence: CAFEGQGNYGYTF. The variable domain in full, completed from reference TRBV30 and TRBJ1-2, reads SQTIHQWPATLVQPVGSPLSLECTVEGTSNPNLYWYRQAAGRGLQLLFYSVGIGQISSEVPQNLSASRPQDRQFILSSKKLLLSDSGFYLCAFEGQGNYGYTFGSGTRLTVV.

This chain connects TRBV7-9 to TRBJ2-3; D is ambiguous. V lost 4 bases and J lost 6, with 17 bases in between. Germline CDR1 reads SEHNR; CDR2 reads FQNEAQ (reference sequence). The CDR3 consists of 15 residues. The CDR3 bases are TGTGCCAGCAGCTCTTCGGGCTCAGTTTCGGATACGCAGTATTTT. Protein: CASSSSGSVSDTQYF.

Worth noting for this clone: Other nucleotide sequences in the sample specify the same CDR3. The chain has TRBV10-3 and TRBJ2-5; tentative D call: TRBD2 (6 bases). Per germline, CDR1 ENHRY and CDR2 SYGVKD. The CDR3 totals 13 residues. V lost 0 bases, J lost 5 bases, and 7 bases lay in between. Here the CDR3 reads CAISESRGETQYF. The DNA for the CDR3 is TGTGCCATCAGTGAGTCGCGGGGTGAGACCCAGTACTTC.

This clone was counted a few times. The chain carries TRBV27 and TRBJ1-6; tentatively, D is TRBD1 (5 bases). Trimming cost V 0 bases and J 1 base, with 13 bases left between them. In germline, CDR1 is MNHEY, CDR2 SMNVEV (reference sequence). There are 18 residues in the CDR3. The CDR3 DNA follows: TGTGCCAGCAGTTTATCCAGGGTTCGCAGGTCCTATAATTCACCCCTCCACTTT. This gives the protein CASSLSRVRRSYNSPLHF.

This clone was seen more than once but under ten times. The chain uses TRBV28 and TRBJ2-2; 7 positions agree with TRBD1. This CDR3 is 14 amino acids long. Germline CDR1 MDHEN, CDR2 SYDVKM. After removal of 3 bases from V and 7 bases from J, the junction contained 5 bases not matched to a gene. The CDR3: CASSLIQGRGELFF. The CDR3 DNA is TGTGCCAGCAGTTTGATACAGGGGCGCGGGGAGCTGTTTTTT.

This chain links TRBV6-6 with TRBJ2-7; 7 nucleotides agree with TRBD2. The CDR3 runs 13 residues. CDR1 MNHNY and CDR2 SVGAGI come from the germline V gene (reference sequence). Germline trimming cut 6 bases from V and 2 bases from J; bases unmatched to any gene: 4. The CDR3 bases are TGTGCCAGCAGCCCCGGGACTACCTACGAGCAGTACTTC. Protein: CASSPGTTYEQYF.

V and J are TRBV30 and TRBJ1-2; D may be TRBD1 (6 bases). The CDR3 consists of 15 residues. The germline V and J ends were trimmed by 5 bases and 9 bases, with 25 bases remaining between them. The V gene's germline CDR1 is GTSNPN and CDR2 SVGIG (reference sequence). This chain's CDR3 is CAWRTPGASKDSYTF. The CDR3 nucleotides read TGTGCCTGGCGGACTCCGGGGGCCTCGAAAGATAGCTACACCTTC.

Concerning this clone: The same CDR3 also results from other DNA sequences found in this sample. The chain joins TRBV9 to TRBJ1-2; D is unresolved. Deletions cut 3 bases from V and 5 bases from J, with 5 bases between. Germline lookup yields CDR1 SGDLS and CDR2 YYNGEE. This CDR3 has 11 residues. CDR3 sequence (DNA): TGTGCCAGCAGCGCGGGATATGGCTACACCTTC. Protein product: CASSAGYGYTF.

This clone was seen only a few times. This chain joins TRBV5-4 and TRBJ2-2, with 7 bases that match TRBD1. CDR1 is SGHNT and CDR2 is YYREEE in the germline V gene (reference sequence). Trimming took 4 bases from V and 0 from J; bases not matched to a gene: 3. This CDR3 is 15 amino acids long. The CDR3 protein is CASSRDSTNTGELFF. The CDR3 DNA reads TGTGCCAGCAGCCGGGACAGCACGAACACCGGGGAGCTGTTTTTT. The entire variable domain, with the rest obtained from reference TRBV5-4 and TRBJ2-2, is as follows: ETGVTQSPTHLIKTRGQQVTLRCSSQSGHNTVSWYQQALGQGPQFIFQYYREEENGRGNFPPRFSGLQFPNYSSELNVNALELDDSALYLCASSRDSTNTGELFFGEGSRLTVL.

In this sample, this clone turned up a few times. The rearrangement links TRBV18 to TRBJ1-1, with 7 nucleotides matching TRBD1. CDR1 is KGHSH, CDR2 LQKENI, per germline. Trimming removed 6 bases from V and 5 bases from J; junction bases left unmatched: 6. The CDR3 loop spans 13 amino acids. This CDR3 reads CASSQGGLTEAFF. The CDR3 bases are TGTGCCAGCTCCCAAGGGGGCTTGACTGAAGCTTTCTTT.

A word on this clone: This sample also contains other DNA sequences that code for the same CDR3. This chain links TRBV18 with TRBJ1-4, with TRBD1 matching 7 bases. Germline CDR1 KGHSH, CDR2 LQKENI. The CDR3 covers 14 residues. V lost 0 bases to trimming and J lost 5 bases; unmatched junction nucleotides: 0. In DNA, the CDR3 is TGTGCCAGCTCACCACCGGGACAGAATGAAAAACTGTTTTTT. Encoded protein: CASSPPGQNEKLFF.

This clone occurred a few times. The V gene is TRBV28, the J gene TRBJ1-1; 8 bases match TRBD1. The J segment lost 1 base and the V segment lost 4 bases, leaving 11 bases of the junction unmatched. Germline values: CDR1 MDHEN, CDR2 SYDVKM. This CDR3 contains 17 residues. The CDR3: CASSSAAIQGGNTEAFF. CDR3 sequence (DNA): TGTGCCAGCAGTTCCGCGGCTATACAGGGGGGGAACACTGAAGCTTTCTTT.

The J gene is TRBJ2-7, the V gene TRBV10-3; TRBD1 agrees at 7 bases. The CDR3 totals 12 residues. Per germline, CDR1 ENHRY and CDR2 SYGVKD. Trimming at V came to 6 bases and at J to 9 bases, leaving 8 bases not matched to a gene. CDR3: CAISNTGVGQYF. The DNA of the CDR3 is TGTGCCATCAGCAACACAGGGGTGGGGCAGTACTTC.

This clone was counted a few times. The CDR3 DNA reads as TGTGCCAGCAGTTTAGTAGGGGTAGATACGCAGTATTTT. This sequence encodes CASSLVGVDTQYF. V and J are TRBV27 and TRBJ2-3; the D gene is possibly TRBD1 (5 bases). The CDR3 runs to 13 residues. Germline CDR1 and CDR2: MNHEY and SMNVEV (reference sequence). Trimming removed 2 bases at V and 5 bases at J, with 8 bases between.

This clone was counted a few times. The chain has TRBV7-6 and TRBJ2-7; TRBD1 agrees at 8 bases. The CDR3 consists of 15 residues. CDR1 is SGHVS and CDR2 is FNYEAQ in the germline V gene. With V trimmed by 4 bases and J by 1 base, 6 bases remained unmatched. As DNA, the CDR3 is TGTGCCAGCAGCTCGTTCGGACAGGGATCCTACGAGCAGTACTTC. Its protein is CASSSFGQGSYEQYF.

There are a few counts of this clone. This CDR3 is CASSLIDRGNQPQHF. The CDR3 nucleotides read TGTGCCAGCAGCTTAATAGACAGAGGCAATCAGCCCCAGCATTTT. The V call is TRBV7-2, the J call TRBJ1-5; D might be TRBD1 (5 bases). Looked up from germline, CDR1 is SGHTA and CDR2 is FQGNSA. V was pared by 2 bases and J by 2 bases, with 10 bases between. The CDR3 length is 15 residues.

CDR3 in DNA: TGTGCCAGCTCCCTCGGGACCGATCACACAGATACGCAGTATTTT. This codes for CASSLGTDHTDTQYF. The rearrangement uses TRBV18 and TRBJ2-3; D is tentatively TRBD1 or TRBD2 (5 bases each). Germline CDR1 reads KGHSH; CDR2 reads LQKENI. The CDR3 spans 15 residues. Trimming shortened V by 6 bases and J by 2 bases, and 15 bases separated the two germline ends.

The chain links TRBV30 to TRBJ1-2; a weak D match, TRBD1 (5 bases). This CDR3 has 13 amino acids. V gave up 3 bases and J gave up 7 bases, with 15 bases separating them. Germline V gene data show CDR1 as GTSNPN and CDR2 as SVGIG (reference sequence). Written as DNA, the CDR3 is TGTGCCTGGAGGGCATCATACCAGGGTGGCTACACCTTC. Its translation: CAWRASYQGGYTF.

This sequence joins TRBV27 and TRBJ1-1; a possible D gene is TRBD1 (5 bases). Looked up from germline, CDR1 is MNHEY and CDR2 is SMNVEV (reference sequence). This CDR3 region has 15 residues. V lost 5 bases and J lost 0, with 13 bases in between. The CDR3 loop reads CASSPFGTMNTEAFF. CDR3 DNA: TGTGCCAGCAGTCCCTTTGGGACTATGAACACTGAAGCTTTCTTT.

This clone was counted between two and nine times. Other DNA sequences in this specimen translate into the identical CDR3. V and J are TRBV6-5 and TRBJ2-1, with D possibly TRBD2 on 5 matching bases. CDR1 is MNHEY, CDR2 SVGAGI, per germline. V dropped 0 bases and J dropped 0 bases, with 6 bases sitting between them. This CDR3 comprises 15 residues. CDR3 in DNA: TGTGCCAGCAGTTACTCAGGGAGCTCCTACAATGAGCAGTTCTTC. It specifies CASSYSGSSYNEQFF.

This clone was observed a few times. The chain has TRBV5-1 and TRBJ1-2; D is undetermined. Trimming shortened V by 1 base and J by 1 base, and 5 bases separated the two germline ends. Germline loops: CDR1 SGHRS, CDR2 YFSETQ. CDR3 length equals 13 residues. The DNA of the CDR3 is TGCGCCAGCAGCTTGTTCGATAACTATGGCTACACCTTC. It specifies CASSLFDNYGYTF.

This clone was observed a handful of times. The chain carries TRBV11-2 and TRBJ1-2, with 11 bases that match TRBD1. The CDR3 sequence is 15 residues long. The V gene end was trimmed by 1 base and the J gene end by 6 bases; junction bases not matched to a gene: 4. Germline CDR1 SGHAT, CDR2 FQNNGV. CDR3 region: CASSLASGQGDGYTF. The CDR3 DNA reads as TGTGCCAGCAGCTTAGCTTCGGGACAGGGGGATGGCTACACCTTC.

This clone was counted a few times. CDR3: CASKEDRGRNEQYF. Written as DNA, the CDR3 is TGTGCCAGTAAAGAGGACAGGGGGAGGAACGAGCAGTACTTC. This chain links TRBV19 with TRBJ2-7; 10 bases line up with TRBD1. The CDR3 runs 14 residues. Per the germline V gene, CDR1 is LNHDA and CDR2 is SQIVND (reference sequence). The V and J ends lost 7 bases and 5 bases, in that order; junction bases with no gene match: 8.

As for this clone: At one of its ends the junction is not consistent with the germline gene, which may arise from a read error. This chain connects TRBV7-7 to TRBJ2-5, with D possibly matching TRBD1 (5 bases). This CDR3 has 14 residues. In germline, CDR1 is SSHAT, CDR2 FNYEAQ (reference sequence). CDR3 sequence reads: CASSLGASQETQYF. DNA for the CDR3: TGTGCTAGCAGCTTAGGGGCAAGCCAAGAGACCCAGTACTTC.